This is a list of T cell receptor beta chains from one sample in a study of blood T cell repertoires in COVID-19. TCRdb's table, derived via immunoSEQ multiplex PCR, lists solely in-frame clones and lacks some. The profile shows fewer than 150,000 clones, under 90% of them singletons. Source material: peripheral blood. The receptor source for this set is a woman of 80 years or more in a cohort sampled during active or convalescent COVID-19. The CDR3 runs from the conserved cysteine through the conserved F or W. A D gene is named only where the DNA matches it firmly. Clone size is given for some rows only: seen once, a few or many times, or a class if the clone is expanded.

D gene	V gene	J gene	clone size	CDR3 protein	CDR3 DNA
-	TRBV6-5	TRBJ1-2	-	CAIALDPPWYGYTF	TGTGCCATAGCACTCGACCCCCCCTGGTACGGCTACACCTTC
-	TRBV2	TRBJ2-1	-	CASRYNTDPNEQFF	TGTGCCAGCAGATATAATACAGATCCCAATGAGCAGTTCTTC
-	TRBV3-1/TRBV3-2	TRBJ2-7	-	CASSHFGGWYEQYF	TGTGCCAGCAGCCATTTTGGGGGGTGGTACGAGCAGTACTTC
-	TRBV18	TRBJ1-1	-	CASSAEGNTEAFF	TGTGCCAGCTCAGCGGAGGGGAACACTGAAGCTTTCTTT
-	TRBV5-1	TRBJ2-2	-	CASSYRQVVAGELFF	TGCGCCAGCAGCTACCGACAGGTAGTAGCCGGGGAGCTGTTTTTT
TRBD1	TRBV20-1	TRBJ1-1	-	CSASRGQGAEAFF	TGCAGTGCTAGTCGGGGACAGGGCGCTGAAGCTTTCTTT
-	TRBV7-3	TRBJ2-1	-	CASSLNRVNEQFF	TGTGCCAGCAGCTTAAATCGGGTCAATGAGCAGTTCTTC
-	TRBV6-1	TRBJ2-5	-	CASSIGARETQYF	TGTGCCAGCAGTATAGGGGCTCGGGAGACCCAGTACTTC
-	TRBV4-2	TRBJ1-2	-	CASSQDGHPAKGGYTF	TGTGCCAGCAGCCAAGATGGGCACCCCGCTAAAGGTGGCTACACCTTC
-	TRBV12-3/TRBV12-4	TRBJ2-5	-	CASRRRETQYF	TGTGCCAGCAGGCGGAGAGAGACCCAGTACTTC
TRBD1	TRBV6-1	TRBJ2-2	-	CASSEVRQGGELFF	TGTGCCAGCAGTGAAGTTCGACAGGGCGGGGAGCTGTTTTTT
-	TRBV29-1	TRBJ1-2	-	CSVERGPNYGYTF	TGCAGCGTTGAAAGGGGCCCTAACTATGGCTACACCTTC
-	TRBV5-5	TRBJ2-3	-	CASSLAGVYTDTQYF	TGTGCCAGCAGCTTGGCAGGGGTCTACACAGATACGCAGTATTTT
-	TRBV7-2	TRBJ1-6	-	CASSIIEASSYNSPLHF	TGTGCCAGCAGCATAATTGAAGCGAGCTCCTATAATTCACCCCTCCACTTT
TRBD1	TRBV5-1	TRBJ1-4	-	CASSDGTGDEKLFF	TGCGCCAGCAGCGACGGGACAGGGGATGAAAAACTGTTTTTT
-	TRBV7-2	TRBJ1-2	-	CASSSDRSNYGYTF	TGTGCCAGCAGCTCAGACAGGAGCAACTATGGCTACACCTTC
-	TRBV3-1/TRBV3-2	TRBJ2-3	many	CASSTGSTDTQYF	TGTGCCAGCAGCACAGGGAGCACAGATACGCAGTATTTT
-	TRBV5-4	TRBJ1-1	-	CASSPSGHLRNTEAFF	TGTGCCAGCAGCCCCTCGGGACACCTACGGAACACTGAAGCTTTCTTT
TRBD2	TRBV5-1	TRBJ2-1	-	CASSLVSSGVGNEQFF	TGCGCCAGCAGCTTGGTGTCTAGCGGGGTGGGCAATGAGCAGTTCTTC
-	TRBV18	TRBJ2-5	-	CASSPLATTRETQYF	TGTGCCAGCTCACCCCTAGCCACAACTAGGGAGACCCAGTACTTC
TRBD2	TRBV28	TRBJ2-1	-	CASSLGSGGKGASVFSYNEQFF	TGTGCCAGCAGTTTAGGAAGCGGGGGGAAGGGGGCATCCGTCTTTTCCTACAATGAGCAGTTCTTC
-	TRBV2	TRBJ1-1	once	CASSELGRGTEAFF	TGTGCCAGCAGTGAATTGGGGCGGGGAACTGAAGCTTTCTTT
-	TRBV18	TRBJ2-5	-	CASSPRLTGRGVQETQYF	TGTGCCAGCTCACCACGTTTGACGGGGAGGGGGGTCCAAGAGACCCAGTACTTC
TRBD1	TRBV7-9	TRBJ1-4	-	CASSLSGTGGTNNEKLFF	TGTGCCAGCAGCTTGTCCGGGACAGGGGGCACTAATAATGAAAAACTGTTTTTT
TRBD1	TRBV6-5	TRBJ2-5	-	CASSKTGLRETQYF	TGTGCCAGCAGCAAGACAGGGCTTCGGGAGACCCAGTACTTC
-	TRBV27	TRBJ1-1	-	CASSYRDITLGAFF	TGTGCCAGCAGTTACCGGGACATAACGCTTGGAGCTTTCTTT
-	TRBV19	TRBJ1-2	-	CASSTDRNANYGYTF	TGTGCCAGTAGTACTGACAGGAACGCTAACTATGGCTACACCTTC
-	TRBV6-1	TRBJ2-1	-	CASSERGSGEQFF	TGTGCCAGCAGTGAACGTGGTTCAGGTGAGCAGTTCTTC